Below, 11 T cell receptor beta chains from the same sample are listed, as sequenced in a study of regulatory T cells in long-lasting Graves disease. The authors built TCR beta libraries using iRepertoire HTBI primers and Arm-PCR of CDR3 regions. A single record per CDR3 protein comes from TCRdb applying MiXCR to the multiplex PCR reads. The data hold some 420,000 distinct CDR3 sequences, with roughly 22% observed a single time. Time point described: persistent/refractory GD, antithyroid drugs over 5 years with positive TRAb. From RNA extracted from PBMCs, the TCR library was made. This material consisted of peripheral blood mononuclear cells (PBMCs), taken when the disease was refractory, from a patient treated with antithyroid drugs. The receptors shown here come from a female donor with Graves disease.

The J gene is TRBJ2-7, the V gene TRBV30, with 7 bases that match TRBD1. Germline V gene data show CDR1 as GTSNPN and CDR2 as SVGIG (reference sequence). The CDR3 has 15 residues. J was trimmed by 5 bases and V by 5 bases; bases with no gene match: 15. For the CDR3, the DNA is TGTGCCTGGGCACACTCACTAGACAGGGCGAACGAGCAGTACTTC. Amino acids: CAWAHSLDRANEQYF.

The V and J genes are TRBV13 and TRBJ2-3; D might be TRBD1 or TRBD2, each matching 5 bases. The germline gives CDR1 PRHDT, CDR2 FYEKMQ (reference sequence). The CDR3 sequence is 17 residues long. Trimming took off 4 bases at V and 3 bases at J, with 20 bases between the two ends. CDR3 loop: CASSSRGGGIGTDTQYF. In DNA, the CDR3 is TGTGCCAGCAGCTCCCGTGGGGGTGGGATTGGAACAGATACGCAGTATTTT.

This clonotype has at least ten counts. This chain uses TRBV12-3 or TRBV12-4 with TRBJ1-5, with 7 bases aligning to TRBD1. The J segment lost 7 bases and the V segment lost 3 bases, leaving 12 bases of the junction unmatched. CDR3 length: 16 residues. The DNA of the CDR3 is TGTGCCAGCAGTTTGTCATCCCGAGGGGGCGGGCAGCCCCAGCATTTT. It yields the protein CASSLSSRGGGQPQHF.

The gene calls are TRBV20-1 and TRBJ1-1; D ambiguous. The germline CDR1 and CDR2 sequences are DFQATT and SNEGSKA (reference sequence). This CDR3 is 15 amino acids long. Trimming pared 0 bases from V and 0 bases from J, leaving 11 bases between. The CDR3 sequence is CSARDYPGLNTEAFF. CDR3 nucleotides: TGCAGTGCTAGAGATTATCCGGGATTGAACACTGAAGCTTTCTTT.

This clonotype was found many times. V usage is TRBV7-2 and J usage is TRBJ1-4; maybe TRBD1 (5 bases). The germline V gene has CDR1 SGHTA and CDR2 FQGNSA. The CDR3 spans 15 residues. V was shortened by 2 bases and J by 3 bases, with 10 bases between the two germline ends. The CDR3 sequence: CASSLSGGANEKLFF. DNA of the CDR3: TGTGCCAGCAGCTTAAGCGGGGGGGCTAATGAAAAACTGTTTTTT.

This clonotype appeared a few times. V usage is TRBV6-1 and J usage is TRBJ1-1; no clear D gene. V lost 7 bases to trimming and J lost 2 bases, with 14 bases between them. CDR1 and CDR2 from the germline V gene are MNHNS and SASEGT. The CDR3 has 14 residues. CDR3 sequence (DNA): TGTGCCAGCATCTCCTGGCAGGATAACACTGAAGCTTTCTTT. It translates to CASISWQDNTEAFF.

Details on this clonotype: A much more abundant neighbour one base away suggests this may be a read error. The chain links TRBV7-2 to TRBJ1-1; no clear D. This CDR3 region has 14 residues. Germline V CDR1 and CDR2: SGHTA, FQGNSA. With 4 bases removed from V and 10 bases from J, the gap between germline ends came to 19 bases. DNA for the CDR3: TGTGCCAGCAGCTCAGGTACGGTCGCGCGCGGAGCTTTCTTT. This codes for CASSSGTVARGAFF.

This clonotype has only a few counts. V usage is TRBV18 and J usage is TRBJ1-1; 9 bases are a match to TRBD1. CDR1 is KGHSH and CDR2 is LQKENI in the germline V gene. V was pared by 2 bases and J by 7 bases, with 8 bases of the junction left unmatched. This CDR3 contains 15 residues. The chain's CDR3 is CASSPTGQGRIEAFF. Written as DNA, the CDR3 is TGTGCCAGCTCACCAACCGGACAGGGGAGAATTGAAGCTTTCTTT. Filled out from reference TRBV18 and TRBJ1-1, the complete variable domain reads NAGVMQNPRHLVRRRGQEARLRCSPMKGHSHVYWYRQLPEEGLKFMVYLQKENIIDESGMPKERFSAEFPKEGPSILRIQQVVRGDSAAYFCASSPTGQGRIEAFFGQGTRLTVV.

This clonotype has just a few counts. The chain has TRBV6-1 and TRBJ2-5; 9 bases map to TRBD1. The germline V gene encodes CDR1 MNHNS and CDR2 SASEGT. V was clipped by 5 bases and J by 4 bases; unmatched bases: 20. The CDR3 covers 19 residues. This CDR3 reads CASSKRRDRATDLRETQYF. DNA of the CDR3: TGTGCCAGCAGTAAACGCCGGGACAGGGCTACGGATCTTCGAGAGACCCAGTACTTC.

This clonotype occurred many times. The J gene is TRBJ1-2, the V gene TRBV7-2; D remains unclear. The V end lost 3 bases, the J end lost 2 bases, and 10 bases lay between the germline ends. This CDR3 contains 14 residues. Germline CDR1 reads SGHTA; CDR2 reads FQGNSA. The CDR3 DNA reads TGTGCCAGCAGCTTCCGGACGGAGAACTATGGCTACACCTTC. Its protein is CASSFRTENYGYTF.

The chain couples TRBV28 to TRBJ1-5; possibly TRBD1 for D (6 bases). The CDR3 sequence is 17 residues long. Germline CDR1 is MDHEN and CDR2 is SYDVKM. The V gene lost 9 bases and the J gene lost 2 bases, with 23 bases spanning the gap. Written as DNA, the CDR3 is TGTGCCAGTTACCCATCGGGGGCGGGTTGGGGCAATCAGCCCCAGCATTTT. It yields the protein CASYPSGAGWGNQPQHF.